This TCR beta chain stems from a study of PD-L1 blockade in urothelial cancer. The time point here: peripheral blood 6 weeks after treatment start. Sequenced by immunoSEQ multiplex PCR; TCRdb stores in-frame clones only, minus some. The sample lists 120,000 or so clones, about 82% occurring once. Looked up from germline, CDR1 is SGHDN and CDR2 is FVKESK. The CDR3 is made up of 13 amino acids. Deletions cut 1 base from V and 4 bases from J, with 5 bases between. The sequence came from a man aged 50 to 60 with urothelial cancer. The chain links TRBV14 to TRBJ2-1; D unresolved. This sample comprised PBMCs, obtained around atezolizumab (anti-PD-L1) treatment. CDR3 amino acids: CASSQVRYNEQFF. CDR3 bases: TGTGCCAGCAGCCAAGTTCGGTACAATGAGCAGTTCTTC.